This is a list of T cell receptor beta chains from one sample in a study of T cells in severe cutaneous drug reactions. TCRdb re-called the multiplex PCR reads and shows each CDR3 protein once, DNA omitted. This sample lists just over 20,000 distinct CDR3 sequences; its ten largest clones have just under 7.5%. Material for sequencing was PBMCs. Receptor source: a human donor with toxic epidermal necrolysis, a severe cutaneous drug reaction. The CDR3 runs from the conserved cysteine through the conserved F or W. Each record gives: V gene, clone size, J gene, CDR3 protein. A clone size is listed for some rows: how often the clone was seen (once, few, many), or a class if it is expanded.

v_gene: TRBV4-1
abundance: .
j_gene: TRBJ1-2
CDR3aa: CASSQVGAFYTF

v_gene: TRBV19
abundance: .
j_gene: TRBJ1-1
CDR3aa: CASSEILGTEAFF

v_gene: TRBV9
abundance: .
j_gene: TRBJ2-1
CDR3aa: CASSVGAGVVNEQFF

v_gene: TRBV2
abundance: large
j_gene: TRBJ2-1
CDR3aa: CASSPSDWVLQEFF

v_gene: TRBV9
abundance: .
j_gene: TRBJ2-5
CDR3aa: CASSTRTAAQETQYF

v_gene: TRBV5-4
abundance: .
j_gene: TRBJ2-3
CDR3aa: CASSRPAGLPGGTQYF

v_gene: TRBV4-1
abundance: .
j_gene: TRBJ2-5
CDR3aa: CASSQRDQQETQYF

v_gene: TRBV4-1
abundance: .
j_gene: TRBJ1-2
CDR3aa: CASSRAPPDGYTF

v_gene: TRBV4-1
abundance: .
j_gene: TRBJ2-7
CDR3aa: CASSQDPSSSYEQYF

v_gene: TRBV14
abundance: .
j_gene: TRBJ2-1
CDR3aa: CASSQRRGLAATEQFF

v_gene: TRBV29-1
abundance: .
j_gene: TRBJ1-1
CDR3aa: CSVWAATEAFF

v_gene: TRBV15
abundance: .
j_gene: TRBJ2-1
CDR3aa: CATSRDKDRGYNEQFF

v_gene: TRBV24-1
abundance: .
j_gene: TRBJ2-6
CDR3aa: CATRGSGANVLTF

v_gene: TRBV5-6
abundance: .
j_gene: TRBJ1-2
CDR3aa: CASSTGGSDYGYTF

v_gene: TRBV9
abundance: .
j_gene: TRBJ2-3
CDR3aa: CASSVEGYKSDTQYF

v_gene: TRBV7-3
abundance: .
j_gene: TRBJ2-5
CDR3aa: CASSSSGLETQYF

v_gene: TRBV11-3
abundance: .
j_gene: TRBJ2-1
CDR3aa: CASSPSRGPYNEQFF

v_gene: TRBV27
abundance: .
j_gene: TRBJ2-7
CDR3aa: CASSFRGPPYEQYF

v_gene: TRBV28
abundance: .
j_gene: TRBJ2-5
CDR3aa: CASSPRGSGYQETQYF

v_gene: TRBV20-1
abundance: .
j_gene: TRBJ2-1
CDR3aa: CSARGPGVFYNEQFF

v_gene: TRBV28
abundance: .
j_gene: TRBJ1-1
CDR3aa: CASSPSGQIEAFF

v_gene: TRBV5-6
abundance: .
j_gene: TRBJ2-3
CDR3aa: CASSHAISSTDTQYF

v_gene: TRBV30
abundance: .
j_gene: TRBJ2-3
CDR3aa: CAWADWNTQYF

v_gene: TRBV5-1
abundance: .
j_gene: TRBJ2-7
CDR3aa: CASSRTVSYEQYF

v_gene: TRBV6-6
abundance: .
j_gene: TRBJ2-3
CDR3aa: CASSYTDRDPDTQYF

v_gene: TRBV19
abundance: .
j_gene: TRBJ2-7
CDR3aa: CASRNSGGSYEQYF

v_gene: TRBV12-3/TRBV12-4
abundance: .
j_gene: TRBJ1-1
CDR3aa: CASSRKQGLNTEAFF

v_gene: TRBV6-5
abundance: medium-sized
j_gene: TRBJ1-2
CDR3aa: CVSSPGQLLFYGYTF

v_gene: TRBV6-2/TRBV6-3
abundance: .
j_gene: TRBJ1-1
CDR3aa: CASSYSDRGRMNTEAFF

v_gene: TRBV27
abundance: .
j_gene: TRBJ2-5
CDR3aa: CASSLRTSGGGTQYF

v_gene: TRBV28
abundance: .
j_gene: TRBJ2-6
CDR3aa: CASSLSTGDYSGANVLTF

v_gene: TRBV6-5
abundance: .
j_gene: TRBJ1-2
CDR3aa: CASSYSGYGYTF

v_gene: TRBV4-1
abundance: .
j_gene: TRBJ1-1
CDR3aa: CASSRQTRNTEAFF

v_gene: TRBV3-1
abundance: .
j_gene: TRBJ1-2
CDR3aa: CASSSLVRGYGYTF

v_gene: TRBV5-5
abundance: .
j_gene: TRBJ2-7
CDR3aa: CASSLAGEDYEQYF

v_gene: TRBV5-4
abundance: .
j_gene: TRBJ2-3
CDR3aa: CASSFSSRRELIDTQYF

v_gene: TRBV6-5
abundance: .
j_gene: TRBJ2-2
CDR3aa: CASSYSFAGELFF

v_gene: TRBV14
abundance: .
j_gene: TRBJ2-7
CDR3aa: CASSLLAGVGVYEQYF

v_gene: TRBV24-1
abundance: .
j_gene: TRBJ1-4
CDR3aa: CATSASGTARSEGEKLFF